The 32 T cell receptor beta chains listed next were all sequenced from one sample in a study of T cells in Graves' hyperthyroidism and ophthalmopathy. Amplification targeted TCR beta CDR3 regions from RNA transcripts. The HTBI primer set drove a first-round RT-PCR of the TCR CDR3. TCRdb redid the calling of the multiplex PCR reads with MiXCR, one entry per CDR3 protein. The sample shows 550,000 to 600,000 distinct CDR3 sequences, about 14% of them seen only once. The sequencing input was blood. These receptors were obtained from a woman aged 18-29 years with Graves' ophthalmopathy.

This clonotype came up a few times. The V and J genes are TRBV9 and TRBJ2-7, with 7 nucleotides matching TRBD2. The germline gives CDR1 SGDLS, CDR2 YYNGEE. The CDR3 has 16 residues. After removal of 5 bases from V and 4 bases from J, the junction contained 15 bases not matched to a gene. The CDR3: CASSPQGGTGAYEQYF. In DNA form, the CDR3 reads TGTGCCAGCAGTCCCCAGGGAGGGACCGGGGCGTACGAGCAGTACTTC.

This clonotype was detected many times. This chain uses TRBV7-6 with TRBJ1-2, with D possibly being TRBD1 (6 bases). Trimming removed 1 base at V and 4 bases at J, with 16 bases between. The CDR3 length is 16 residues. Germline V CDR1 and CDR2: SGHVS, FNYEAQ. The CDR3 loop reads CASSLDGGDNPYGYTF. The CDR3 bases are TGTGCCAGCAGCTTAGATGGGGGGGACAACCCCTATGGCTACACCTTC.

This clonotype was counted many times. The chain couples TRBV2 to TRBJ2-5, with D uncertain. Trimming took off 4 bases at V and 2 bases at J, with 17 bases between the two ends. CDR3 length: 16 residues. Germline V gene data show CDR1 as SNHLY and CDR2 as FYNNEI. The DNA of the CDR3 is TGTGCCAGCAGTGGCGGTCGACCCTACACACAAGAGACCCAGTACTTC. Translating gives CASSGGRPYTQETQYF.

Remarks on this clonotype: A much larger clone differs from this one at a single base, so this may be a read error. The CDR3, as DNA: TGTGCCAGCAGATCATGGACTAGCGGCACAGATGCGCAGTATTTT. This gives the protein CASRSWTSGTDAQYF. The chain carries TRBV11-3 and TRBJ2-3; 10 bases are a match to TRBD2. Per the germline V gene, CDR1 is SGHNT and CDR2 is YENEEA. CDR3 length: 15 amino acids.

This clonotype has a count of ten or more. This rearrangement joins TRBV11-2 to TRBJ2-3, with 8 bases lining up with TRBD2. Unmatched junction bases numbered 7, after V lost 5 bases and J lost 3 bases. Germline CDR1 and CDR2: SGHAT and FQNNGV. The CDR3 contains 15 residues. The CDR3 loop reads CASSGSGSRTDTQYF. CDR3 in DNA: TGTGCCAGCAGCGGAAGCGGGAGTCGGACAGATACGCAGTATTTT.

The CDR3 loop is CASSLRAGDMVLQETQYF. CDR3 DNA sequence: TGTGCCAGCAGCTTAAGGGCAGGGGACATGGTCCTCCAGGAGACCCAGTACTTC. The gene calls are TRBV7-9 and TRBJ2-5, with a tentative D call TRBD1 (6 bases). Germline CDR1 and CDR2: SEHNR and FQNEAQ (reference sequence). CDR3 size: 18 residues. V was shortened by 2 bases and J by 5 bases, with 24 bases between the two germline ends.

This clonotype was seen at least ten times. V usage is TRBV27 and J usage is TRBJ2-5; D tentatively fits TRBD1 or TRBD2 (5 bases each). This CDR3 has 14 residues. The V and J ends lost 8 bases and 4 bases respectively, with 17 bases between them. Germline CDR1 is MNHEY and CDR2 is SMNVEV (reference sequence). Here the CDR3 DNA reads TGTGCCAGCCGAGTCGTGGGGGTCGGAGAGACCCAGTACTTC. Translated, it gives CASRVVGVGETQYF.

V usage is TRBV2 and J usage is TRBJ2-2, with D unresolved. Trimming stripped 4 bases from V and 5 bases from J, with 14 bases between. The CDR3 covers 15 residues. CDR1 is SNHLY and CDR2 is FYNNEI in the germline V gene. CDR3 protein: CASSGARQMTGELFF. The CDR3 bases are TGTGCCAGCAGTGGTGCTAGACAAATGACCGGGGAGCTGTTTTTT.

V usage is TRBV5-1 and J usage is TRBJ2-2, with 8 bases lining up with TRBD1. The CDR3 runs to 15 residues. Looked up from germline, CDR1 is SGHRS and CDR2 is YFSETQ. J lost 3 bases, V lost 5 bases, and 6 bases had no gene match. The CDR3 loop reads CASSGRGLYTGELFF. DNA for the CDR3: TGCGCCAGCAGTGGCAGGGGGCTTTACACCGGGGAGCTGTTTTTT.

At least ten counts were recorded for this clonotype. The chain carries TRBV7-2 and TRBJ1-1; D unclear. Per the germline V gene, CDR1 is SGHTA and CDR2 is FQGNSA. V lost 6 bases and J lost 0, with 14 bases in between. There are 15 residues in the CDR3. For the CDR3, the DNA is TGTGCCAGCAGACAAATACAGCTTATGAACACTGAAGCTTTCTTT. This gives the protein CASRQIQLMNTEAFF.

CDR3 region: CASLKRDTPIGETQYF. CDR3 sequence (DNA): TGCGCCAGCCTAAAGCGGGACACCCCGATCGGGGAGACCCAGTACTTC. The V and J genes are TRBV10-2 and TRBJ2-5; a weak D match, TRBD2 (7 bases). The germline V gene encodes CDR1 WSHSY and CDR2 SAAADI. Trimming stripped 8 bases from V and 5 bases from J, with 24 bases between. The CDR3 is made up of 16 amino acids.

This clonotype has ten or more counts. V is TRBV6-2 or TRBV6-3 and J is TRBJ2-7; D call uncertain. V lost 4 bases and J 7 bases, leaving 14 bases between the germline ends. The CDR3 has 13 residues. Per the germline V gene, CDR1 is MNHEY and CDR2 is SVGEGT. DNA for the CDR3: TGTGCCAGCAGTTTCCGGGTCTTGGAGGAGCAGTACTTC. Encoded protein: CASSFRVLEEQYF.

This clonotype was found many times. The chain has TRBV25-1 and TRBJ1-1; 9 bases fit TRBD1. The CDR3 runs to 15 residues. The V segment lost 1 base and the J segment 4 bases; nucleotides outside the gene matches: 4. Germline V lookup: CDR1 MGHDK, CDR2 SYGVNS. The CDR3 DNA follows: TGTGCCAGCAGTGAATCAGGGACAGGGTCCACTGAAGCTTTCTTT. It translates to CASSESGTGSTEAFF.

V and J are TRBV11-2 and TRBJ2-2, with D hard to call. Germline V gene data show CDR1 as SGHAT and CDR2 as FQNNGV. CDR3 size: 14 residues. The V gene lost 0 bases and the J gene lost 7 bases, with 9 bases spanning the gap. CDR3 DNA sequence: TGTGCCAGCAGCTTAGACAGGCTTATCGGGGAGCTGTTTTTT. Translation gives CASSLDRLIGELFF. The variable domain in full, with the rest retrieved from reference TRBV11-2 and TRBJ2-2, is EAGVAQSPRYKIIEKRQSVAFWCNPISGHATLYWYQQILGQGPKLLIQFQNNGVVDDSQLPKDRFSAERLKGVDSTLKIQPAKLEDSAVYLCASSLDRLIGELFFGEGSRLTVL.

This clonotype was recorded at least ten times. The chain combines TRBV28 with TRBJ2-7; D is unresolved. V was trimmed by 3 bases and J by 6 bases, leaving 6 bases between them. Germline CDR1 reads MDHEN; CDR2 reads SYDVKM. The CDR3 covers 11 residues. CDR3 DNA: TGTGCCAGCAGTTTTTGGGGCGAGCAGTACTTC. Translating gives CASSFWGEQYF.

The genes are TRBV7-8 and TRBJ2-5; 7 bases line up with TRBD2. The CDR3 is made up of 16 amino acids. Trimming removed 0 bases from V and 0 bases from J; junction bases left unmatched: 4. The germline V gene encodes CDR1 SGHVS and CDR2 FQNEAQ. The CDR3 DNA sequence: TGTGCCAGCAGCTTAGCATGGCGGGGGTACCAAGAGACCCAGTACTTC. Its protein product is CASSLAWRGYQETQYF. Drawing the rest from reference TRBV7-8 and TRBJ2-5, the complete variable domain is GAGVSQSPRYKVAKRGQDVALRCDPISGHVSLFWYQQALGQGPEFLTYFQNEAQLDKSGLPSDRFFAERPEGSVSTLKIQRTQQEDSAVYLCASSLAWRGYQETQYFGPGTRLLVL.

This clonotype was seen many times. The rearrangement uses TRBV6-1 and TRBJ2-3; 12 nucleotides match TRBD2. Germline V lookup: CDR1 MNHNS, CDR2 SASEGT. This CDR3 is 17 amino acids long. J gave up 2 bases and V 5 bases, and 8 bases lay outside the gene matches. CDR3 amino acids: CASSFVGLAGFTDTQYF. As DNA, the CDR3 is TGTGCCAGCAGTTTTGTCGGACTAGCGGGATTCACAGATACGCAGTATTTT.

This chain joins TRBV19 and TRBJ2-3; 10 bases agree with TRBD2. V gave up 4 bases and J gave up 2 bases; unmatched junction bases: 12. This CDR3 has 18 residues. Germline V gene data show CDR1 as LNHDA and CDR2 as SQIVND (reference sequence). This chain's CDR3 is CASSSIGLLAGPTDTQYF. DNA for the CDR3: TGTGCCAGTAGTAGTATTGGACTACTAGCGGGACCCACAGATACGCAGTATTTT.

This clonotype was detected many times. CDR3 nucleotides: TGCGCCAGCAGCTTGGAAGGGGGCCGGACTGAAGCTTTCTTT. Translating gives CASSLEGGRTEAFF. The rearrangement uses TRBV5-1 and TRBJ1-1; 7 bases agree with TRBD1. CDR1 SGHRS and CDR2 YFSETQ come from the germline V gene. J was trimmed by 5 bases and V by 0 bases; bases with no gene match: 4. The CDR3 is made up of 14 amino acids.

This clonotype was seen repeatedly, ten times or more. This chain joins TRBV3-1 and TRBJ2-2; D unclear. Germline V gene sequence: CDR1 LGHDT, CDR2 YNNKEL (reference sequence). The CDR3 covers 16 residues. Trimming left V 3 bases short and J 3 bases short, with 14 bases between. The DNA for the CDR3 is TGTGCCAGCAGCCAGACTCGTCCATCCTACACCGGGGAGCTGTTTTTT. It translates to CASSQTRPSYTGELFF.

This clonotype was detected only a few times. The chain has TRBV5-5 and TRBJ2-7, with 7 bases aligning to TRBD1. Germline CDR1 and CDR2: SGHKS and YYEKEE (reference sequence). The CDR3 covers 15 residues. Trimming at V came to 4 bases and at J to 3 bases, leaving 10 bases not matched to a gene. The CDR3 DNA reads TGTGCCAGCAGCACGGGACAGCAGATTTTCTACGAGCAGTACTTC. This gives the protein CASSTGQQIFYEQYF.

This clonotype was found a few times. No DNA is shown, since the ends of the CDR3 on it are uncertain; the CDR3 is the one TCRdb lists. The chain combines TRBV19 with TRBJ1-2. Germline CDR1 LNHDA, CDR2 SQIVND (reference sequence). The CDR3 spans 13 residues, counting both ends. This CDR3 is CASSTSGRYSYTF.

There are a few counts of this clonotype. V usage is TRBV4-3 and J usage is TRBJ2-7; TRBD2 aligns across 10 bases. The CDR3 is made up of 18 amino acids. V gave up 0 bases and J gave up 2 bases; unmatched junction bases: 10. Germline lookup yields CDR1 LGHNA and CDR2 YSLEER. The CDR3 DNA follows: TGCGCCAGCAGCCAAGAGAGCGTAGGACTAGCGGAGCCCTACGAGCAGTACTTC. It specifies CASSQESVGLAEPYEQYF.

This clonotype appeared many times. J is TRBJ2-1 and V is TRBV30; TRBD2 might be the D (6 bases). Germline CDR1 and CDR2: GTSNPN and SVGIG (reference sequence). The V end was cut by 1 base, the J end by 5 bases, with 21 bases between. CDR3 length equals 17 residues. This chain's CDR3 is CAWSAQYRRGLHNEQFF. In DNA, the CDR3 is TGTGCCTGGAGTGCCCAGTATCGGAGGGGACTCCACAATGAGCAGTTCTTC.

Ten or more counts support this clonotype. This chain connects TRBV6-1 to TRBJ2-6; D possibly corresponds to TRBD1 (6 bases). V was clipped by 7 bases and J by 0 bases, with 22 bases between them. Germline-derived CDR1 and CDR2 are MNHNS and SASEGT. This CDR3 comprises 19 residues. The CDR3 coding sequence is TGTGCCAGCACTTTATCACAGGGCCCTCTTAACTCTGGGGCCAACGTCCTGACTTTC. Translated, it gives CASTLSQGPLNSGANVLTF.

There are a few counts of this clonotype. The chain uses TRBV5-5 and TRBJ1-4, with D tentatively TRBD1 (6 bases). The germline V and J ends were trimmed by 3 bases and 2 bases, with 11 bases remaining between them. Germline V CDR1 and CDR2: SGHKS, YYEKEE (reference sequence). CDR3 size: 15 residues. Here the CDR3 DNA reads TGTGCCAGCAGCTCGAGGGGGGCGACTAATGAAAAACTGTTTTTT. It is translated as CASSSRGATNEKLFF.

The chain carries TRBV9 and TRBJ2-5; 9 bases map to TRBD2. Germline loops: CDR1 SGDLS, CDR2 YYNGEE. This CDR3 is 15 amino acids long. V was clipped by 0 bases and J by 1 base; unmatched bases: 1. The CDR3 reads CASSVGGRAQETQYF. The CDR3 region has the DNA TGTGCCAGCAGCGTAGGCGGGAGGGCCCAAGAGACCCAGTACTTC.

This clonotype has at least ten counts. The chain employs TRBV7-8 and TRBJ1-1, with D unresolved. The CDR3 runs to 12 residues. Per germline, CDR1 SGHVS and CDR2 FQNEAQ. Trimming took 3 bases from V and 3 from J, leaving 5 bases between them. The CDR3 sequence is CASSFMDTEAFF. The CDR3 DNA follows: TGTGCCAGCAGCTTTATGGACACTGAAGCTTTCTTT.

V gene TRBV7-2 combines with J gene TRBJ2-7, with 7 bases identical to TRBD2. Per germline, CDR1 SGHTA and CDR2 FQGNSA. Trimming removed 1 base from V and 4 bases from J; junction bases left unmatched: 7. The CDR3 contains 15 residues. In DNA form, the CDR3 reads TGTGCCAGCAGCTTAGACGGGGGAGGGGTTTACGAGCAGTACTTC. Encoded protein: CASSLDGGGVYEQYF.

This chain uses TRBV27 with TRBJ2-7, with TRBD1 matching over 9 bases. The CDR3 is made up of 15 amino acids. The J segment lost 5 bases and the V segment lost 7 bases, leaving 12 bases of the junction unmatched. CDR1 is MNHEY, CDR2 SMNVEV, per germline (reference sequence). CDR3 nucleotides: TGTGCCAGCACCCTAACCGGGACAGGGAACCACGAGCAGTACTTC. It codes for CASTLTGTGNHEQYF.

This clonotype was recorded many times. This chain connects TRBV20-1 to TRBJ1-4; a possible D gene is TRBD1 (6 bases). The CDR3 runs to 13 residues. V shed 6 bases and J shed 7 bases, with 15 bases lying between them. The germline V gene encodes CDR1 DFQATT and CDR2 SNEGSKA (reference sequence). As DNA, the CDR3 is TGCAGTGCCAGACAGGATGTGAGTGAAAAACTGTTTTTT. This translates into CSARQDVSEKLFF.

The genes are TRBV11-1 and TRBJ1-2; no definite D call. The V gene lost 1 base and the J gene lost 4 bases, with 10 bases spanning the gap. From germline, CDR1 is SGHAT and CDR2 FQDESV (reference sequence). The CDR3 extends over 14 amino acids. The CDR3 DNA reads as TGTGCCAGCAGCTTAGTTGGGAGCGGCTATGGCTACACCTTC. Translating gives CASSLVGSGYGYTF.